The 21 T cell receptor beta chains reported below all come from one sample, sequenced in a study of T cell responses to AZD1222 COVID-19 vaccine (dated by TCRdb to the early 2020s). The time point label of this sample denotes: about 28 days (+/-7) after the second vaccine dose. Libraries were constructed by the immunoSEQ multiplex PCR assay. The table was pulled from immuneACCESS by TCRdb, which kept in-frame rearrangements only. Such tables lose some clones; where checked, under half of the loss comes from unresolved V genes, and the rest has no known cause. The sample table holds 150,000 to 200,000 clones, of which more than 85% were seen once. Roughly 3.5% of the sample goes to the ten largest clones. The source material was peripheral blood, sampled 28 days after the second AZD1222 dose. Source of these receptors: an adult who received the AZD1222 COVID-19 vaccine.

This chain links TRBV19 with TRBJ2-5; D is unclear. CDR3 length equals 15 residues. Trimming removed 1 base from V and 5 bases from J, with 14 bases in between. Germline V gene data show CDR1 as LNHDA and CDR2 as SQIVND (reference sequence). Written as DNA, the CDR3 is TGTGCCAGTAGTATAGCGGCAGGTAGTCGGGAGACCCAGTACTTC. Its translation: CASSIAAGSRETQYF. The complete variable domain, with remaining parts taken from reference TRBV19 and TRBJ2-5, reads DGGITQSPKYLFRKEGQNVTLSCEQNLNHDAMYWYRQDPGQGLRLIYYSQIVNDFQKGDIAEGYSVSREKKESFPLTVTSAQKNPTAFYLCASSIAAGSRETQYFGPGTRLLVL.

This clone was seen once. This chain's CDR3 is CASSDLPTQDFSYEQYF. DNA of the CDR3: TGTGCCAGCAGTGATCTCCCCACCCAGGACTTCTCCTACGAGCAGTACTTC. The chain links TRBV6-1 to TRBJ2-7; maybe TRBD2 (5 bases). V dropped 3 bases and J dropped 0 bases, with 18 bases sitting between them. CDR1 is MNHNS and CDR2 is SASEGT in the germline V gene. The CDR3 extends over 17 amino acids.

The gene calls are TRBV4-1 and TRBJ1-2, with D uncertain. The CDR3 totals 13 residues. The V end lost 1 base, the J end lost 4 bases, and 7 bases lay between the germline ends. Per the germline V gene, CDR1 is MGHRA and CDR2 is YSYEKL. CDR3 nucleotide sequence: TGCGCCAGCAGCCAAGTTCAAATCTATGGCTACACCTTC. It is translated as CASSQVQIYGYTF.

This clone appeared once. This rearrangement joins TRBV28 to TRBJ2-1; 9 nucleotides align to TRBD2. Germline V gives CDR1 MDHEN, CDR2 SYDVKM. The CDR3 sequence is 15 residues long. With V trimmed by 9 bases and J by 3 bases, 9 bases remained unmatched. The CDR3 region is CASSSRREGYNEQFF. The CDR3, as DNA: TGTGCCAGTAGTAGCAGGCGGGAGGGCTACAATGAGCAGTTCTTC.

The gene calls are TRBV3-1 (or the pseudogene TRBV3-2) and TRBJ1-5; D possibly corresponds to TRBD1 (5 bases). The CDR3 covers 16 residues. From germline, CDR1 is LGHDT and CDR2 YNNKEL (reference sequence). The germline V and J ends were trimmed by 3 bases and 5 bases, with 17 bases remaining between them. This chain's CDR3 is CASSHPPGPAHQPQHF. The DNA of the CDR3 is TGTGCCAGCAGCCATCCCCCGGGACCGGCCCATCAGCCCCAGCATTTT.

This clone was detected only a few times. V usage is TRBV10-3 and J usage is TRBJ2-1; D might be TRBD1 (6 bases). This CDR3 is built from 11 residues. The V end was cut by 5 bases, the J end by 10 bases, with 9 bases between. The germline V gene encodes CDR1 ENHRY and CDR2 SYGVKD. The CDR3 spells CAISSDREQFF. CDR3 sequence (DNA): TGTGCCATCAGTTCAGACAGGGAGCAGTTCTTC.

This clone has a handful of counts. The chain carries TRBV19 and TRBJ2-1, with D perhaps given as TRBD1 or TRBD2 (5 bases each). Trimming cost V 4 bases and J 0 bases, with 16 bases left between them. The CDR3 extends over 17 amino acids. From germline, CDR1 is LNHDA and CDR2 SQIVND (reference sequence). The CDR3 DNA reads TGTGCCAGTAGTAGTCCCGGGGCGTCGGGCTCCTACAATGAGCAGTTCTTC. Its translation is CASSSPGASGSYNEQFF.

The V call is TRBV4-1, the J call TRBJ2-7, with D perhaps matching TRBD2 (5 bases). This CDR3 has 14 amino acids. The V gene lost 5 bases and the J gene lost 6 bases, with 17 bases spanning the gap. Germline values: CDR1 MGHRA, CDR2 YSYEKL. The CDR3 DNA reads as TGCGCCAGCAGCTGGGATGGACGGGGAAGCGAGCAGTACTTC. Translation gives CASSWDGRGSEQYF.

CDR3 in amino acids: CATSDPGVGSLQHF. CDR3 coding DNA: TGTGCCACCAGTGATCCTGGGGTTGGATCTCTCCAGCATTTT. The rearrangement links TRBV24-1 to TRBJ1-5, with no clear D. The CDR3 has 14 amino acids. Trimming pared 3 bases from V and 12 bases from J, leaving 17 bases between. CDR1 and CDR2 from the germline V gene are KGHDR and SFDVKD.

The CDR3 bases are TGTGCCAGCAGCCAAGATTTAGGGGAGGGTGAGCAGTTCTTC. Translating it yields CASSQDLGEGEQFF. This chain uses TRBV3-1 (or the pseudogene TRBV3-2) with TRBJ2-1; 7 bases are shared with TRBD2. The CDR3 spans 14 residues. Germline-derived CDR1 and CDR2 are LGHDT and YNNKEL (reference sequence). V lost 0 bases, J lost 9 bases, and 5 bases stayed unmatched.

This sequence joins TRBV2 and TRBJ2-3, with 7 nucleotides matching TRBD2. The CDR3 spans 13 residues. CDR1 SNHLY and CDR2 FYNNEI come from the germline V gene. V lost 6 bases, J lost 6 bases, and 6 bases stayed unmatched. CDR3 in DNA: TGTGCCAGCAGGGGGGGGACTACGGATACGCAGTATTTT. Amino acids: CASRGGTTDTQYF.

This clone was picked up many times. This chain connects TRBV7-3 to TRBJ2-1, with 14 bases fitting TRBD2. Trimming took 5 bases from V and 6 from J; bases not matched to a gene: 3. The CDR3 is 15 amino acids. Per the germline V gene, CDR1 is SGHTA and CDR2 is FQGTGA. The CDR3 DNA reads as TGTGCCAGCAGCCCCGGGACTAGCGGGAGCAATGAGCAGTTCTTC. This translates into CASSPGTSGSNEQFF.

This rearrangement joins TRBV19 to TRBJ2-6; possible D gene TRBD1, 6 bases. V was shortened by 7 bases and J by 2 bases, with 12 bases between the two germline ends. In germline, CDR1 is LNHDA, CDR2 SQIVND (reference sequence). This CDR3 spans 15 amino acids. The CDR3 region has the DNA TGTGCCAGTATCTCTCAGGGGACTGGGGCCAACGTCCTGACTTTC. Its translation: CASISQGTGANVLTF.

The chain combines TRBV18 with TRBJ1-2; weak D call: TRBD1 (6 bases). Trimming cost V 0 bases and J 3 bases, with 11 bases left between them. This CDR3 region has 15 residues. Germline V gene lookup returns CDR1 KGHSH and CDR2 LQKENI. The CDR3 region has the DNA TGTGCCAGCTCACCACCAAGGGGGGCAGACTATGGCTACACCTTC. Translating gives CASSPPRGADYGYTF.

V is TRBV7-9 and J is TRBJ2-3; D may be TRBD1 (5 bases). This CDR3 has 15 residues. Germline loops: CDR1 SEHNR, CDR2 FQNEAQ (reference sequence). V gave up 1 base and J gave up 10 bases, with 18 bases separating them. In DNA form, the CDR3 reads TGTGCCAGCAGCTTAGATAGGCCGACAGCCGGGTCGCAGTATTTT. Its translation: CASSLDRPTAGSQYF.

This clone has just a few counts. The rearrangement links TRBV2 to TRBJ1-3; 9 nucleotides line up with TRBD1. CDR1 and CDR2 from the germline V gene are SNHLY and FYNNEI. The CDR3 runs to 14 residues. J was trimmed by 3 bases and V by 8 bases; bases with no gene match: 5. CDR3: CASAGQGNGNTIYF. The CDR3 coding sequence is TGTGCCAGCGCGGGACAGGGTAATGGAAACACCATATATTTT. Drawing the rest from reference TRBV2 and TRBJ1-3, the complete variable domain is EPEVTQTPSHQVTQMGQEVILRCVPISNHLYFYWYRQILGQKVEFLVSFYNNEISEKSEIFDDQFSVERPDGSNFTLKIRSTKLEDSAMYFCASAGQGNGNTIYFGEGSWLTVV.

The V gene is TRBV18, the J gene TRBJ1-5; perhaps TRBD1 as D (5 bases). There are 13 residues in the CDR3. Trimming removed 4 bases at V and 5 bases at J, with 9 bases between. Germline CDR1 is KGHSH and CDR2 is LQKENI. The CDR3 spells CASSRQGDQPQHF. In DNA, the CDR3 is TGTGCCAGCTCACGGCAGGGCGATCAGCCCCAGCATTTT.

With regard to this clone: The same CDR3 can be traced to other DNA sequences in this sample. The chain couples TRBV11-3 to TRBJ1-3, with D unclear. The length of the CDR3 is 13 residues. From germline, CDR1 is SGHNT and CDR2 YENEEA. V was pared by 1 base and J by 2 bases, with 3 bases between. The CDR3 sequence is CASSLGTGNTIYF. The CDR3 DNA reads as TGTGCCAGCAGCTTAGGGACTGGAAACACCATATATTTT.

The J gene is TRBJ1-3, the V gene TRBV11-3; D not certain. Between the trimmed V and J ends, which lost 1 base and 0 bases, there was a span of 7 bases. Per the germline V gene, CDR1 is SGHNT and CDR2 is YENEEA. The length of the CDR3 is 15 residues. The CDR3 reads CASSLVAVSGNTIYF. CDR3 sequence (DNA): TGTGCCAGCAGCTTAGTTGCAGTCTCTGGAAACACCATATATTTT.

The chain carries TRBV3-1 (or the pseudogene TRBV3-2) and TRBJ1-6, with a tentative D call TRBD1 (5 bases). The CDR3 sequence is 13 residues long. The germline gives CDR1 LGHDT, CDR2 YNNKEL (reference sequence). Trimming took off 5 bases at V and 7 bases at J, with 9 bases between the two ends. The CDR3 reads CASSYRNNSPLHF. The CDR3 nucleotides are TGTGCCAGCAGCTACAGGAACAATTCACCCCTCCACTTT.

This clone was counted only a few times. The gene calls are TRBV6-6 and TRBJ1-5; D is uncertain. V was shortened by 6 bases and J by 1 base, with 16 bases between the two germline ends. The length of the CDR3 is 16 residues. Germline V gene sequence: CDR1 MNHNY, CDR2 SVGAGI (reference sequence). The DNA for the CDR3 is TGTGCCAGCAGGTATCCAGCTGTGGGAAGCAATCAGCCCCAGCATTTT. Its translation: CASRYPAVGSNQPQHF.